This T cell receptor (beta chain) emerged from a study of blood T cell repertoires in COVID-19. The overall study: There were acute and convalescent COVID-19 samples, and they came from the United States, Italy and Spain. Nucleic acid was either cDNA or gDNA, and it came from T cells, B-cell-depleted T cells, or PBMCs.

Per the original methods: Counts of nucleated cells, estimated from reference gene primer amplification, were obtained. Using immunoSEQ multiplex PCR, the repertoire was profiled, and TCRdb retains in-frame clones only, with some absent. The V and J calls and the clone size are those of that table, but D and trimming were determined from the DNA. Of approximately 150,000 clones listed, approximately 79% are singletons. CDR1 and CDR2 from the germline V gene are MNHEY and SVGAGI. The CDR3 has 12 residues. The ends were cut back, 6 bases at V and 5 bases at J, with 11 bases in the middle. This clone was counted a single time.

The chain has TRBV6-5 and TRBJ2-7, with D perhaps matching TRBD1 (7 bases). The clonotype comes from a woman aged 80 or over with acute or convalescent COVID-19. The sequencing sample was made of peripheral blood. CDR3 sequence reads: CASSRGVNEQYF. CDR3 bases: TGTGCCAGCAGCAGGGGGGTTAACGAGCAGTACTTC.